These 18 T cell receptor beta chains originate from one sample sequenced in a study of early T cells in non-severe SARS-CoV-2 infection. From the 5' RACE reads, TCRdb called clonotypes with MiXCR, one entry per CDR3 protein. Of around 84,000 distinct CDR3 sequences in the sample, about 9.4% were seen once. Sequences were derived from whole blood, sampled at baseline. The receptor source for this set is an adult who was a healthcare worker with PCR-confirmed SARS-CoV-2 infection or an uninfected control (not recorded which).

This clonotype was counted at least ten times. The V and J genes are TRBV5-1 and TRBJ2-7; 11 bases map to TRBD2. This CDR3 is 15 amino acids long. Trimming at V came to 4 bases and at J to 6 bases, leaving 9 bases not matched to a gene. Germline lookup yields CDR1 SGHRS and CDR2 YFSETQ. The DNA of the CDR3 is TGCGCCAGCAGCGCCACTAGCGGGAGTTACGGCGAGCAGTACTTC. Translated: CASSATSGSYGEQYF.

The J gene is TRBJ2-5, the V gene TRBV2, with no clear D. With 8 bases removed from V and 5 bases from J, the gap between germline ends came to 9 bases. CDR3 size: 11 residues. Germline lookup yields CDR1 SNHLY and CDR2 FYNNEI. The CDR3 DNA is TGTGCCAGCCTTGCACAGGAGACCCAGTACTTC. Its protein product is CASLAQETQYF.

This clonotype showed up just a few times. The CDR3 reads CAISESVGGTGEQFF. CDR3 DNA sequence: TGTGCCATCAGTGAGTCGGTTGGGGGGACGGGTGAGCAGTTCTTC. The chain carries TRBV10-3 and TRBJ2-1; tentatively, D is TRBD2 (6 bases). Trimming removed 0 bases at V and 9 bases at J, with 15 bases between. The CDR3 has 15 amino acids. Germline V gene data show CDR1 as ENHRY and CDR2 as SYGVKD.

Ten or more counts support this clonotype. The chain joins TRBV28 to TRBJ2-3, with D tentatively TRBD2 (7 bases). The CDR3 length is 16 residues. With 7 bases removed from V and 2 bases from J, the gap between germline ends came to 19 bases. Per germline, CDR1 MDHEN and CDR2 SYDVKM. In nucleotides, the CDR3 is TGTGCCAGCACCACCCGGGGGCGGGGGCACACAGATACGCAGTATTTT. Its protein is CASTTRGRGHTDTQYF.

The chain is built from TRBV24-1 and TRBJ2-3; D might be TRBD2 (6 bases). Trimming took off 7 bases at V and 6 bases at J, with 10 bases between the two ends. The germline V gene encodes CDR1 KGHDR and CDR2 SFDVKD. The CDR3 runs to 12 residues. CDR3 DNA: TGTGCCACCAGCCGTGGAGGGGATACGCAGTATTTT. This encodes CATSRGGDTQYF.

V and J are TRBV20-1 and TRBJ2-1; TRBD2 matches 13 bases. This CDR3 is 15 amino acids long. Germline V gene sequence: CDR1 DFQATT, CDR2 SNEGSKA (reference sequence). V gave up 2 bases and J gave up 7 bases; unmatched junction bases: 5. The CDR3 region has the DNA TGCAGTGCTAGAACGGGACTAGCGGGATTAAATGAGCAGTTCTTC. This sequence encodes CSARTGLAGLNEQFF.

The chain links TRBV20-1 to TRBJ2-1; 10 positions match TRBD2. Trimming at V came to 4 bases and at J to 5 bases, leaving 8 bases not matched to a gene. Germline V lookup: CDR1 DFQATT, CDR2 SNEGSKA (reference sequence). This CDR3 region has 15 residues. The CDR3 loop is CSATTWTSGHNEQFF. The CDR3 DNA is TGCAGTGCTACAACATGGACTAGCGGTCACAATGAGCAGTTCTTC.

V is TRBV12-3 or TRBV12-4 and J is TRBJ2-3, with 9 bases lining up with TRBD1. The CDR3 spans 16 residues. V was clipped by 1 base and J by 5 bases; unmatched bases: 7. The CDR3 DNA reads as TGTGCCAGCAGTTTAGGGTTCACAGGGGGCGTAGATACGCAGTATTTT. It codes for CASSLGFTGGVDTQYF.

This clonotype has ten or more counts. CDR3: CSARMTLSNTEAFF. The DNA for the CDR3 is TGCAGTGCTAGGATGACCTTGTCGAACACTGAAGCTTTCTTT. The chain links TRBV20-1 to TRBJ1-1, with no clear D. This CDR3 region has 14 residues. Trimming shortened V by 3 bases and J by 1 base, and 12 bases separated the two germline ends. Per germline, CDR1 DFQATT and CDR2 SNEGSKA (reference sequence).

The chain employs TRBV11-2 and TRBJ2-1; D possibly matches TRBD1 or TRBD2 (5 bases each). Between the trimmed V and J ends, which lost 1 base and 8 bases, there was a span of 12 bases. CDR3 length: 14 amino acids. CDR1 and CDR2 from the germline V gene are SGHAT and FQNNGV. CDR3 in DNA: TGTGCCAGCAGCTTAGGAGGGCAGGGCGATGAGCAGTTCTTC. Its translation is CASSLGGQGDEQFF.

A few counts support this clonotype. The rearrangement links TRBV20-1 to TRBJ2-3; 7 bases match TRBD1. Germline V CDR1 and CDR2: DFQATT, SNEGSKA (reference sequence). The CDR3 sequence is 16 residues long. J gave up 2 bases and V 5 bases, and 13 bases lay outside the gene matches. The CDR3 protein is CSAGLQQGSTTDTQYF. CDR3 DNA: TGCAGTGCTGGCTTACAACAGGGGTCCACCACAGATACGCAGTATTTT.

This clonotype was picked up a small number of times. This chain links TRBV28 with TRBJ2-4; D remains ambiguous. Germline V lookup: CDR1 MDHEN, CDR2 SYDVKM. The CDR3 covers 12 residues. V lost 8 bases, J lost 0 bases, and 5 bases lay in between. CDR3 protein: CASGIAKNIQYF. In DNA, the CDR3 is TGTGCCAGCGGAATAGCCAAAAACATTCAGTACTTC.

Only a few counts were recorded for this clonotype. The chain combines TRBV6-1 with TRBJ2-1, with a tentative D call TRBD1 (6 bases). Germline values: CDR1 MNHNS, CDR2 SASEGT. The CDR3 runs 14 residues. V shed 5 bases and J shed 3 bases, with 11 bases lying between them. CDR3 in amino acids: CASSQGGDYNEQFF. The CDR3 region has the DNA TGTGCCAGCAGTCAAGGGGGAGACTACAATGAGCAGTTCTTC.

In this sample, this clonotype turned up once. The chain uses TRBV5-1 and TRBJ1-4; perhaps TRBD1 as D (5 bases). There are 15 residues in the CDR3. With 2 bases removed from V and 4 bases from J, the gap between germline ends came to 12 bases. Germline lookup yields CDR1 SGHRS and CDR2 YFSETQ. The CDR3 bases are TGCGCCAGCAGCTTAGAGGGGAACGGTAATGAAAAACTGTTTTTT. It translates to CASSLEGNGNEKLFF.

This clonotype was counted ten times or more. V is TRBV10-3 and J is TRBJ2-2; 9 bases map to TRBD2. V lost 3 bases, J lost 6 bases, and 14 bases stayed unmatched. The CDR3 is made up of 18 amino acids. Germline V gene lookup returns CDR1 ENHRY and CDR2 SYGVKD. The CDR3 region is CAISDYWLAGRGAGELFF. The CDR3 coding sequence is TGTGCCATCAGTGACTACTGGCTAGCGGGAAGGGGAGCCGGGGAGCTGTTTTTT.

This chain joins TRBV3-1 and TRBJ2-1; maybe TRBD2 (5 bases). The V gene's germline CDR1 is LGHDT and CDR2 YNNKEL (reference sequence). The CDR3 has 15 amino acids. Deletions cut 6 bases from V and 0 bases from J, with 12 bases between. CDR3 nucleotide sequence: TGTGCCAGCAGGGGCGGGCTAAGCTCCTACAATGAGCAGTTCTTC. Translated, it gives CASRGGLSSYNEQFF.

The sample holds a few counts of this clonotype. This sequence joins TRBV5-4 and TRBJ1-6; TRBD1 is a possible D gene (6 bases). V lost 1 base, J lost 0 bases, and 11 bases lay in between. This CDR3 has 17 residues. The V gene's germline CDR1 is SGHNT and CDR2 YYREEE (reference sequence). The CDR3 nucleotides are TGTGCCAGCAGCTTGAGGACAGCCAGCTCCTATAATTCACCCCTCCACTTT. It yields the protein CASSLRTASSYNSPLHF.

In DNA, the CDR3 is TGTGCCACCCTAGGGGGGGCCTACGAGCAGTACTTC. Its translation is CATLGGAYEQYF. The J gene is TRBJ2-7, the V gene TRBV14; D might be TRBD2 (7 bases). Looked up from germline, CDR1 is SGHDN and CDR2 is FVKESK. V was shortened by 10 bases and J by 2 bases, with 12 bases between the two germline ends. The CDR3 sequence is 12 residues long.